This TCR beta chain was sequenced for a study of a mutant IDH1 vaccine in newly diagnosed glioma. Study details: In the visit schedule, V12 fell in week 35, while V13 fell in week 47. General study findings and limits: Immune responses arising from the vaccine appeared in around 93% of patients.

The protocol was immunoSEQ multiplex PCR, while the TCRdb copy is restricted to in-frame clones and leaves out a portion. Of 30,000 to 35,000 clones in the sample, approximately 89% are singletons; the top ten hold approximately 2%. Comment on this clone: What it recognizes is unknown.

The time point: week 47, end of study. Vaccination used 300 ug of mutant IDH1 20-mer peptide per dose, with topical imiquimod. The CDR3 sequence is 14 residues long. Germline V CDR1 and CDR2: MDHEN, SYDVKM. V shed 5 bases, J shed 13 bases, and the junction held 13 bases outside the gene matches. This chain joins TRBV28 and TRBJ2-3; 9 bases match TRBD1. This receptor was taken from a man between 35 and 55 years old with glioma. The source was PBMCs, collected from a glioma patient whose treatment included an IDH1 peptide vaccine. The CDR3 DNA is TGTGCCAGCAGTCCCACCCCGGGACAGGGATTCGAGTATTTT. Translating gives CASSPTPGQGFEYF.